This T cell receptor beta chain was recovered during a study of T cell changes during pregnancy in multiple sclerosis. Clones were sequenced by immunoSEQ multiplex PCR, and TCRdb holds only the in-frame ones, with some missing. The repertoire consists of around 40,000 clones, with roughly 90% occurring once and the leading ten covering 0.56%. The CDR3 runs to 14 residues. V was cut by 3 bases and J by 6 bases, with 17 bases left in between. Germline V gives CDR1 SQVTM, CDR2 ANQGSEA. The rearrangement uses TRBV29-1 and TRBJ1-2; D gene uncertain. This clonotype was obtained from a female donor with multiple sclerosis, enrolled in a pregnancy study. The sequenced sample was CD4+ T cells from peripheral blood mononuclear cells, obtained before pregnancy. The CDR3 sequence is CSVDPHITPHGYTF. For the CDR3, the DNA is TGCAGCGTTGACCCCCACATCACGCCTCATGGCTACACCTTC.